This T cell receptor (beta chain) comes out of a study of beta chain features in type 1 diabetes. Study in general: There were some 98 million sorted cells examined across all samples. Study-wide findings and caveats: Type 1 diabetes patients had moderately but significantly shorter TCRB CDR3s in all four CD4+ subsets. In type 1 diabetes patients, VDJ junctions had fewer insertions; deletions at these junctions were more frequent.

This clone was observed a handful of times. No antigen is known for it. V was pared by 6 bases and J by 2 bases, with 5 bases of the junction left unmatched. The CDR3 is made up of 15 amino acids. Germline V gene sequence: CDR1 SQVTM, CDR2 ANQGSEA. All of the isolated RNA was reverse transcribed, so expressed TCRB transcripts were sequenced. Clones were sequenced by immunoSEQ multiplex PCR, and TCRdb holds only the in-frame ones, with some missing. Seen here are about 15,000 clones, about 66% observed once, and the top ten hold about 0.57%. One heparinised draw of blood, averaging roughly 110 mL, came from each donor. Sorting of CD4+ naive, central memory, regulatory and stem cell-like memory cells was performed via CD45RO/CCR7/CD25/CD127/CD95/CD27.

Sequencing was carried out using stem cell memory CD4+ T cells from blood. The rearrangement uses TRBV29-1 and TRBJ2-2; 11 positions match TRBD2. The receptor was derived from a woman aged 18-29 years with type 1 diabetes. The CDR3 DNA reads TGCAGCGTCCCTGGGACTAGCGGCAACACCGGGGAGCTGTTTTTT. Translation gives CSVPGTSGNTGELFF.